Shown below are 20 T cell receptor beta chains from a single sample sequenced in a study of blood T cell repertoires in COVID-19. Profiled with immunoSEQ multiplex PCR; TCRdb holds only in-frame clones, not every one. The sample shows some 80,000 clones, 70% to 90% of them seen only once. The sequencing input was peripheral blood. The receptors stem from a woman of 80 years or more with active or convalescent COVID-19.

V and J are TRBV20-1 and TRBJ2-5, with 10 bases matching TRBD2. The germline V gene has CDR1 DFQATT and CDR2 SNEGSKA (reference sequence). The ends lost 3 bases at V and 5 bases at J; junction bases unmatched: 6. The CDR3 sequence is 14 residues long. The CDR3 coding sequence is TGCAGTGCTAGTCCTAGCGGGAGAGCGGAGACCCAGTACTTC. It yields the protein CSASPSGRAETQYF.

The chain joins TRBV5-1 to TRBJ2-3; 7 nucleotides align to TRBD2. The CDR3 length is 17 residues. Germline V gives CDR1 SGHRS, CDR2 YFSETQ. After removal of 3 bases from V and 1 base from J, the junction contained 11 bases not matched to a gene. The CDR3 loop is CASSSGPSGAGTDTQYF. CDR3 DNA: TGCGCCAGCAGCTCAGGGCCGAGCGGGGCGGGCACAGATACGCAGTATTTT.

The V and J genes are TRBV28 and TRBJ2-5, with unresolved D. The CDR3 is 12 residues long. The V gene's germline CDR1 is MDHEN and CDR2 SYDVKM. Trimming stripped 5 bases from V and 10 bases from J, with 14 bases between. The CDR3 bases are TGTGCCAGCAGTCGCCCCCCTAGTGGCCAGTACTTC. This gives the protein CASSRPPSGQYF.

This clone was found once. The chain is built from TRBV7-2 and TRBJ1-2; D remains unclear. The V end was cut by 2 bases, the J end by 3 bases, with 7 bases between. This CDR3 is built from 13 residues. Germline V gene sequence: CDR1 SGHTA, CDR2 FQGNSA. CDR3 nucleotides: TGTGCCAGCAGCTTAAGAACGGACTATGGCTACACCTTC. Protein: CASSLRTDYGYTF.

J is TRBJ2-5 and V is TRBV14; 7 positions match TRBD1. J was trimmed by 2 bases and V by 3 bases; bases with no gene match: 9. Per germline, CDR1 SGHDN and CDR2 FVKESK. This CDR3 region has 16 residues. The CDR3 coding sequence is TGTGCCAGCAGCCACAGACGGACAGGTAGACAAGAGACCCAGTACTTC. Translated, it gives CASSHRRTGRQETQYF.

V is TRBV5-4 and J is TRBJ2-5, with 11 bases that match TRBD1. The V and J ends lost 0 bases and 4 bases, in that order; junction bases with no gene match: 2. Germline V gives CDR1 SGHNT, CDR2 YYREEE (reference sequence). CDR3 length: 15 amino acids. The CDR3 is CASSLGTGGGETQYF. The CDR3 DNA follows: TGTGCCAGCAGCTTGGGGACAGGGGGCGGAGAGACCCAGTACTTC.

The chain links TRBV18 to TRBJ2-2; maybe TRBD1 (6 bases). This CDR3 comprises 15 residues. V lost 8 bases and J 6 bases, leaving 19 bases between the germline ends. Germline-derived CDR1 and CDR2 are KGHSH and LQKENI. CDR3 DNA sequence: TGTGCCAGCCAGAAAGGGCCAGGGGCTGCCGGGGAGCTGTTTTTT. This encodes CASQKGPGAAGELFF.

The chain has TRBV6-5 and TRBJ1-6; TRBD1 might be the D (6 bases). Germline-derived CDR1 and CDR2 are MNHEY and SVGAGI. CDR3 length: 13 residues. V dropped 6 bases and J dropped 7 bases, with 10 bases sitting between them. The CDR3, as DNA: TGTGCCAGCAGCCGGACAGTGAATTCACCCCTCCACTTT. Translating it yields CASSRTVNSPLHF.

The CDR3 sequence is CASSLRTGAYEQYF. CDR3 DNA: TGTGCCAGCAGCCTCCGGACAGGGGCCTACGAGCAGTACTTC. The rearrangement links TRBV5-5 to TRBJ2-7; TRBD1 agrees at 9 bases. Germline CDR1 and CDR2: SGHKS and YYEKEE (reference sequence). J gave up 2 bases and V 4 bases, and 4 bases lay outside the gene matches. CDR3 size: 14 residues. The full variable domain, with the rest looked up from reference TRBV5-5 and TRBJ2-7, is DAGVTQSPTHLIKTRGQQVTLRCSPISGHKSVSWYQQVLGQGPQFIFQYYEKEERGRGNFPDRFSARQFPNYSSELNVNALLLGDSALYLCASSLRTGAYEQYFGPGTRLTVT.

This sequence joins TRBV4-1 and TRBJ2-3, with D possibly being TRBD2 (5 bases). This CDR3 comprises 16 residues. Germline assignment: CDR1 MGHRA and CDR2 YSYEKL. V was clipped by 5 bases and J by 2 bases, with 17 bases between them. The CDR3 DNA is TGCGCCAGCAGCACACGCCCGGGATCAACCACAGATACGCAGTATTTT. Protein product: CASSTRPGSTTDTQYF.

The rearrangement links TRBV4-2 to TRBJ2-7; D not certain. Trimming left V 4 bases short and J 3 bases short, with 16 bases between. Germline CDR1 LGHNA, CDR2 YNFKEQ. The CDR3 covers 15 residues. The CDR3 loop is CASSPSRVQIYEQYF. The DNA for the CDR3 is TGTGCCAGCAGCCCCAGCCGAGTACAGATCTACGAGCAGTACTTC.

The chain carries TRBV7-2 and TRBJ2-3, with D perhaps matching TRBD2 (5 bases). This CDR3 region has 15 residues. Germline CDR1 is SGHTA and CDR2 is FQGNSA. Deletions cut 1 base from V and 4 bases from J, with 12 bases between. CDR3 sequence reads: CASSLDRGGADTQYF. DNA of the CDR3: TGTGCCAGCAGCTTAGATCGGGGTGGGGCAGATACGCAGTATTTT.

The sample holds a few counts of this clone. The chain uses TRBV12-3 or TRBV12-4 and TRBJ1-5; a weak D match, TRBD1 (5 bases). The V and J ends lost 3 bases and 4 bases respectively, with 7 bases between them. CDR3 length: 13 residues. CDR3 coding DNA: TGTGCCAGCAGTTTTGGACAAAATCAGCCCCAGCATTTT. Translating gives CASSFGQNQPQHF.

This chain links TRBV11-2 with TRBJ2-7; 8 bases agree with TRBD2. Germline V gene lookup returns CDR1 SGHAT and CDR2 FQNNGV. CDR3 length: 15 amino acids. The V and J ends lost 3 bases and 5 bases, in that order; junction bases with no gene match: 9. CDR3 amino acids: CASSFSSGGGDEQYF. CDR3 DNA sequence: TGTGCCAGCAGCTTCTCCTCCGGGGGGGGAGACGAGCAGTACTTC.

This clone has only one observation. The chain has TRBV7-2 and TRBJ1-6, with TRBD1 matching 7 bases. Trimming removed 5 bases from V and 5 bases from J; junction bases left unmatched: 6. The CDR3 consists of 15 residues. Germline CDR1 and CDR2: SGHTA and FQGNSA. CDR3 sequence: CASSPRGTDNSPLHF. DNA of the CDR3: TGTGCCAGCAGCCCCAGGGGGACCGATAATTCACCCCTCCACTTT.

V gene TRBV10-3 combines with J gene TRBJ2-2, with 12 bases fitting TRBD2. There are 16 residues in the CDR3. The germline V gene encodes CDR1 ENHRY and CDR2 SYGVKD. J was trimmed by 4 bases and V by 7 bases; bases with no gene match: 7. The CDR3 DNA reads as TGTGCCATCACCCCTAGCGGGAGGGCGGGCACCGGGGAGCTGTTTTTT. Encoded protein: CAITPSGRAGTGELFF.

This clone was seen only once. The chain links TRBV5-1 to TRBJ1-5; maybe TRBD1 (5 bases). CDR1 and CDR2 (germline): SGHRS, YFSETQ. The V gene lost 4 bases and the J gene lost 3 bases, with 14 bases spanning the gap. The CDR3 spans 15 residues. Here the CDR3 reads CASSTGPSPNQPQHF. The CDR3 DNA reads TGCGCCAGCAGCACAGGACCCTCCCCCAATCAGCCCCAGCATTTT.

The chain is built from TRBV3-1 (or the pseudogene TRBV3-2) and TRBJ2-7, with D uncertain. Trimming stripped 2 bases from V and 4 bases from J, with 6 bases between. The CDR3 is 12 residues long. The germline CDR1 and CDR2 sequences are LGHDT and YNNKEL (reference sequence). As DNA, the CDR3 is TGTGCCAGCAGCCAACGGCGGTACGAGCAGTACTTC. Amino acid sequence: CASSQRRYEQYF.

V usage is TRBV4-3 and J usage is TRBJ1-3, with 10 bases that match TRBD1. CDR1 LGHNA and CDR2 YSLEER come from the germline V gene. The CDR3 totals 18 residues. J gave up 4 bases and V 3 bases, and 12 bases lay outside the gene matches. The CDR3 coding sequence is TGCGCCAGCAGCCAGCTTCCCCCGCGACAGGGGGCAGGAAACACCATATATTTT. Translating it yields CASSQLPPRQGAGNTIYF.

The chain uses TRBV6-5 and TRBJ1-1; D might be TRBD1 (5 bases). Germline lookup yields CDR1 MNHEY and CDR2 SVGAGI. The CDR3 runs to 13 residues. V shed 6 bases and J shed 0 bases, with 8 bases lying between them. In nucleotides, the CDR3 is TGTGCCAGCAGGGCCAGGGTGAACACTGAAGCTTTCTTT. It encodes CASRARVNTEAFF.